This is a list of T cell receptor beta chains from one sample in a study of shared clonotypes between healthy human individuals. Repertoires were generated with immunoSEQ multiplex PCR, while TCRdb's copy carries only in-frame clones and drops some. The sample has around 990,000 clones, 60% to 85% seen once. The sequencing sample was made of memory CD4+ T cells from PBMCs. The receptors were sampled from a man younger than 35 in good health. Some clones in this sample may be carry-over from other donors' samples. CDR3s include the opening cysteine and the closing phenylalanine or tryptophan. The D gene is left open where the match is weak. Clone size is stated in some rows and not others, as once, few, many or a class when expanded.

14,TRBJ2-3,-,TRBV2,-,TGTGCCAGCAGTGTTGGTCTGAGCACAGATACGCAGTATTTT,CASSVGLSTDTQYF
16,TRBJ2-5,TRBD2,TRBV11-2,-,TGTGCCAGCAGCTTAGTATCGGGAGGGCCATTAGAGACCCAGTACTTC,CASSLVSGGPLETQYF
13,TRBJ1-5,-,TRBV6-6,-,TGTGCCAGCAGTTACGGAAGGAATCAGCCCCAGCATTTT,CASSYGRNQPQHF
14,TRBJ2-5,-,TRBV28,-,TGTGCCAGCAGATCCCCCGGGACTGGGGAGACCCAGTACTTC,CASRSPGTGETQYF
15,TRBJ1-4,-,TRBV18,many,TGTGCCAGCTCACAAGACCAGGGTCTGGGTGAAAAACTGTTTTTT,CASSQDQGLGEKLFF
16,TRBJ1-3,-,TRBV5-8,-,TGTGCCAGCAGCTTGCGTGTGGGGAGCGGTGGAAACACCATATATTTT,CASSLRVGSGGNTIYF
18,TRBJ2-4,TRBD1,TRBV5-6,-,TGTGCCAGCAGCTGGACGGACAGGTTTGGCCGAGCCAAAAACATTCAGTACTTC,CASSWTDRFGRAKNIQYF
15,TRBJ2-7,TRBD2,TRBV5-1,-,TGCGCCAGCAGCTTGGCCGGGACTACGGCCTACGAGCAGTACTTC,CASSLAGTTAYEQYF
17,TRBJ2-1,TRBD2,TRBV29-1,-,TGCAGCGTTCATCCTGAGGGGACTAGCGGGAGGGTAAATGAGCAGTTCTTC,CSVHPEGTSGRVNEQFF
14,TRBJ2-1,-,TRBV10-2,-,TGCGCCAGCAGTGCTCCGGACTCTTTACAGTGGGGAGTCTTC,CASSAPDSLQWGVF
14,TRBJ2-7,-,TRBV28,-,TGTGCCAGCATCGGGAGAGGCGGGGCCTACGAGCAGTACTTC,CASIGRGGAYEQYF
15,TRBJ2-1,TRBD2,TRBV5-1,-,TGCGCCAGCAGCTTGGGGACTAGCGGTGTGGATGAGCAGTTCTTC,CASSLGTSGVDEQFF
14,TRBJ2-3,-,TRBV28,-,TGTGCCAGCAGTTTAGGACAGCCCACAGATACGCAGTATTTT,CASSLGQPTDTQYF
15,TRBJ1-1,-,TRBV5-6,-,TGTGCCAGCAACTTGGTCGGCAGGGGAGTGGCTGAAGCTTTCTTT,CASNLVGRGVAEAFF
15,TRBJ1-2,TRBD1,TRBV28,-,TGTGCCAGCAGTGGGACAGGGGGCGGGGGCTATGGCTACACCTTC,CASSGTGGGGYGYTF
16,TRBJ1-2,-,TRBV19,-,TGTGCCAGTAGTATAGATCATGACGGCCGTAACTATGGCTACACCTTC,CASSIDHDGRNYGYTF
14,TRBJ1-1,-,TRBV27,-,TGTGCCAGCAGAAGGGGACTGAGGAACACTGAAGCTTTCTTT,CASRRGLRNTEAFF
16,TRBJ2-7,TRBD2,TRBV9,-,TGTGCCAGCAGCCCATCGGGGACTAGCGGGAGGATCGAGCAGTACTTC,CASSPSGTSGRIEQYF
11,TRBJ2-3,-,TRBV29-1,-,TGCAGCGTTGAATCGCGGGGTACGCAGTATTTT,CSVESRGTQYF
14,TRBJ1-2,-,TRBV5-1,few,TGCGCCAGCAGCTTCCAGGAGGGATCCTATGGCTACACCTTC,CASSFQEGSYGYTF
14,TRBJ2-7,-,TRBV5-1,few,TGCGCCAGCAGCCCGGGGACTTCGCCCTACGAGCAGTACTTC,CASSPGTSPYEQYF
14,TRBJ2-2,-,TRBV2,-,TGTGCCAGCACGATCAATAAGAACACCGGGGAGCTGTTTTTT,CASTINKNTGELFF
12,TRBJ2-3,-,TRBV27,-,TGTGCCAGCAGTGAATACAAGACCGAGCAGTATTTT,CASSEYKTEQYF
16,TRBJ2-7,-,TRBV6-1,-,TGTGCCAGCAGTGGTAAATCGGGGGTAAATTCCTACGAGCAGTACTTC,CASSGKSGVNSYEQYF
14,TRBJ2-1,-,TRBV5-1,many,TGCGCCAGCAGCCGAAGGACAGAGGGCAATGAGCAGTTCTTC,CASSRRTEGNEQFF
13,TRBJ1-3,-,TRBV28,-,TGTGCCAGCAGCATGATCTCTGGAAACACCATATATTTT,CASSMISGNTIYF
12,TRBJ1-2,-,TRBV7-2,-,TGTGCCAGCAGCTTAGAGGGCGATGGCTACACCTTC,CASSLEGDGYTF
14,TRBJ2-7,TRBD2,TRBV27,-,TGTGCCAGCAGTTTATTGGGGGGGGGCTACGAGCAGTACTTC,CASSLLGGGYEQYF
13,TRBJ1-4,-,TRBV5-1,-,TGCGCCAGCAGTGCGGGCGGGGAAGGAAAACTGTTTTTT,CASSAGGEGKLFF
15,TRBJ1-2,-,TRBV7-3,-,TGTGCCAGCCTCCCGTCGCCGGGGCCCTTCTATGGCTACACCTTC,CASLPSPGPFYGYTF
14,TRBJ1-2,TRBD1,TRBV7-8,many,TGTGCCAGCAGCTTACTGGACAGGGGACATGGCTACACCTTC,CASSLLDRGHGYTF
15,TRBJ2-7,TRBD1,TRBV6-1,-,TGTGCCAGCATCCCGGTCGGGCAGGGGGCTTACGAGCAGTACTTC,CASIPVGQGAYEQYF
12,TRBJ2-7,-,TRBV30,-,TGTGCCTGGAGTGTACGCGCTTACGAGCAGTACTTC,CAWSVRAYEQYF
15,TRBJ1-3,-,TRBV7-8,-,TGTGCCAGCAGCTTAGCGGGACTCTCTGGAAACACCATATATTTT,CASSLAGLSGNTIYF
14,TRBJ1-5,-,TRBV18,few,TGTGCCAGCTCACCGCAGGGGAGCAATCAGCCCCAGCATTTT,CASSPQGSNQPQHF
13,TRBJ2-5,-,TRBV6-6,-,TGTGCCAGCAGCGCCGGGACTGGGGAGACCCAGTACTTC,CASSAGTGETQYF
15,TRBJ2-3,TRBD2,TRBV30,-,TGTGCCTGGGGTAGCGGGAGTAGGGGCGCAGATACGCAGTATTTT,CAWGSGSRGADTQYF